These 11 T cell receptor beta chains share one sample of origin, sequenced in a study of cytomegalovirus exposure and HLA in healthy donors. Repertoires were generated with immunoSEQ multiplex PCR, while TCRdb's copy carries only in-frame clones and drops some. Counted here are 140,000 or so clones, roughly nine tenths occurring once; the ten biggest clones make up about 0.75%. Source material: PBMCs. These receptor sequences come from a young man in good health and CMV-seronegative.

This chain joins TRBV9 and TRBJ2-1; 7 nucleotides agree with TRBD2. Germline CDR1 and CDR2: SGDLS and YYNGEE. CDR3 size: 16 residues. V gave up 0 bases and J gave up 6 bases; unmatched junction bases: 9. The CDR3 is CASSVGSGALGNEQFF. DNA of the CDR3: TGTGCCAGCAGCGTAGGAAGCGGGGCTTTAGGCAATGAGCAGTTCTTC.

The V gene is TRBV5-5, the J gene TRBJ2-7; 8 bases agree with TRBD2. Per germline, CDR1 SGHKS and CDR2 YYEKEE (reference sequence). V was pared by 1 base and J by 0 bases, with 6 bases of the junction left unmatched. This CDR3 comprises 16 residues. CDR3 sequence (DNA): TGTGCCAGCAGCTTGCGGCGGGAGGTCAACTCCTACGAGCAGTACGTC. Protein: CASSLRREVNSYEQYV.

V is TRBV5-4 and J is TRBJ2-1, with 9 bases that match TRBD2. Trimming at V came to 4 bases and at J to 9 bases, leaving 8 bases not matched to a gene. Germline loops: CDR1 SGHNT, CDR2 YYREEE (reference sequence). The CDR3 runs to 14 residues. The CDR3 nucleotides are TGTGCCAGCAGCCCCGGGACTAGCAGGCTTGAGCAGTTCTTC. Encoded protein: CASSPGTSRLEQFF. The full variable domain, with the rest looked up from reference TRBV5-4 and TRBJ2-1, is ETGVTQSPTHLIKTRGQQVTLRCSSQSGHNTVSWYQQALGQGPQFIFQYYREEENGRGNFPPRFSGLQFPNYSSELNVNALELDDSALYLCASSPGTSRLEQFFGPGTRLTVL.

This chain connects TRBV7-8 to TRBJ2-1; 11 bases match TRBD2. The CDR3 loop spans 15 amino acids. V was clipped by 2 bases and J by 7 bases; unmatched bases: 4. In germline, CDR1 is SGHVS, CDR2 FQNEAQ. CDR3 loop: CASSLLAGGGNEQFF. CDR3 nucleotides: TGTGCCAGCAGCTTACTAGCGGGAGGAGGGAATGAGCAGTTCTTC.

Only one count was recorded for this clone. For the CDR3, the DNA is TGTGCCAGCAGTTTGCGACTAGCGGGCGAGCAGTACTTC. It codes for CASSLRLAGEQYF. V gene TRBV6-6 combines with J gene TRBJ2-7; TRBD2 agrees at 10 bases. The germline gives CDR1 MNHNY, CDR2 SVGAGI (reference sequence). The V and J ends lost 4 bases and 6 bases, in that order; junction bases with no gene match: 3. This CDR3 comprises 13 residues.

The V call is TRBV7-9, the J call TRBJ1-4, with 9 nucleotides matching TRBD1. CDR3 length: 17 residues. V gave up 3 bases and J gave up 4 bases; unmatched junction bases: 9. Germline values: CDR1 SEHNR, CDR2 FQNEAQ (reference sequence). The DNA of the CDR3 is TGTGCCAGCAGCTTCATCCCTGGGGGACAGGGTAATGAAAAACTGTTTTTT. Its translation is CASSFIPGGQGNEKLFF.

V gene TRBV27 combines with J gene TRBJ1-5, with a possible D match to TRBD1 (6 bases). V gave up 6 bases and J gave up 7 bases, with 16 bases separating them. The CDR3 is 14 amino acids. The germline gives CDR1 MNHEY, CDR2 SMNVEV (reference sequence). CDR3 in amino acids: CASRPTQGEQPQHF. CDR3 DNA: TGTGCCAGCAGGCCCACACAGGGAGAGCAGCCCCAGCATTTT.

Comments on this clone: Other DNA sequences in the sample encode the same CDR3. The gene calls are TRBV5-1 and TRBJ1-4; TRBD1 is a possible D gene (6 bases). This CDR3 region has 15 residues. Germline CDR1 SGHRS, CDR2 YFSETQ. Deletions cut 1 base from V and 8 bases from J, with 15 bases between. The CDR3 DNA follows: TGCGCCAGCAGCTTGTCCCAGGGGCTCGGCGAAAAACTGTTTTTT. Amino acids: CASSLSQGLGEKLFF.

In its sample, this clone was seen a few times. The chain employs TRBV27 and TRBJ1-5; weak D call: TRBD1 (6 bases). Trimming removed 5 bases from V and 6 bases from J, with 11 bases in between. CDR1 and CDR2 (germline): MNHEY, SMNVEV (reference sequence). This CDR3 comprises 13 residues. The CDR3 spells CASSPPGVQPQHF. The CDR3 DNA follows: TGTGCCAGCAGTCCACCAGGGGTTCAGCCCCAGCATTTT.

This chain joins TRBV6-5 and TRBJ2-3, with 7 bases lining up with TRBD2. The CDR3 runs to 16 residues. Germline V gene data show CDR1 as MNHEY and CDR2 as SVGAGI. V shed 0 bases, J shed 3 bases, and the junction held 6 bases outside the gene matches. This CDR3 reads CASSYSPSGVTDTQYF. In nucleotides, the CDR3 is TGTGCCAGCAGTTACTCCCCTAGCGGAGTTACAGATACGCAGTATTTT.

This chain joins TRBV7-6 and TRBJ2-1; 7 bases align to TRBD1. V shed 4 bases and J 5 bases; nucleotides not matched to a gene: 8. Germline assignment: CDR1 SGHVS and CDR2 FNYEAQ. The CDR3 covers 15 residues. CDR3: CASSWFGQANNEQFF. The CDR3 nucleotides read TGTGCCAGCAGCTGGTTCGGACAGGCAAACAATGAGCAGTTCTTC.